This TCR beta chain was obtained from a study of blood T cell repertoires in COVID-19. Overall study: Specimens from acute and convalescent COVID-19 originated in the United States, Italy and Spain. T cells, B-cell-depleted T cells, or PBMCs supplied cDNA or gDNA.

As concerns this clone: Distinct nucleotide sequences in the sample also encode this CDR3.

The V and J ends lost 8 bases and 1 base respectively, with 26 bases between them. This CDR3 is 18 amino acids long. The germline V gene encodes CDR1 ENHRY and CDR2 SYGVKD. Patients of the Seattle cohort, enrolled during active infection, were followed longitudinally. TCRdb's table, derived via immunoSEQ multiplex PCR, lists solely in-frame clones and lacks some. The sample contains 110,000 or so clones, around 83% of which appear only once. The sample was peripheral blood. V and J are TRBV10-3 and TRBJ1-1; D might be TRBD1 (6 bases). The receptor was isolated from a woman aged 55-75 years with COVID-19, enrolled during active disease. The DNA for the CDR3 is TGTGCCATCCGGCCCGGGACGGGGGGGGCCAAAGAGAACACTGAAGCTTTCTTT. It translates to CAIRPGTGGAKENTEAFF.